One sample yielded the 20 T cell receptor beta chains listed below, sequenced in a study of blood T cell repertoires in COVID-19. Assay used: immunoSEQ multiplex PCR; TCRdb lists only in-frame clones, some missing. The sample shows 25,000 to 30,000 clones, 65% to 90% of them seen only once. The sample taken for sequencing was peripheral blood. Receptor source: a human donor in a cohort sampled during active COVID-19.

The V call is TRBV18, the J call TRBJ2-7, with D tentatively TRBD1 (7 bases). The CDR3 contains 14 residues. Germline V gene lookup returns CDR1 KGHSH and CDR2 LQKENI. V lost 3 bases, J lost 6 bases, and 15 bases lay in between. The CDR3 here is CASSPSAQGGEQYF. The CDR3 DNA reads as TGTGCCAGCTCACCTTCCGCGCAGGGGGGCGAGCAGTACTTC.

This clone is a singleton in its sample. The chain is built from TRBV5-8 and TRBJ1-2; no clear D. The CDR3 length is 14 residues. V was pared by 0 bases and J by 2 bases, with 8 bases between. The germline CDR1 and CDR2 sequences are SGHTS and YDEGEE. CDR3 DNA sequence: TGTGCCAGCAGCTTGGTAGTACTGAACTATGGCTACACCTTC. Its protein product is CASSLVVLNYGYTF.

The rearrangement links TRBV24-1 to TRBJ1-1; tentatively, D is TRBD1 (6 bases). Trimming shortened V by 9 bases and J by 1 base, and 17 bases separated the two germline ends. Germline V gene data show CDR1 as KGHDR and CDR2 as SFDVKD. This CDR3 has 15 residues. The CDR3 reads CATEEGGKKNTEAFF. Here the CDR3 DNA reads TGTGCCACCGAAGAGGGGGGGAAAAAGAACACTGAAGCTTTCTTT.

The chain recombines TRBV4-3 with TRBJ2-3; TRBD1 agrees at 7 bases. From germline, CDR1 is LGHNA and CDR2 YSLEER. Trimming cost V 0 bases and J 1 base; bases outside gene matches: 10. The CDR3 consists of 18 residues. CDR3 sequence (DNA): TGCGCCAGCAGCCAAGAAGTTTCACAGGGGCTGGGCACAGATACGCAGTATTTT. Translation: CASSQEVSQGLGTDTQYF.

This chain joins TRBV19 and TRBJ2-1; 12 nucleotides align to TRBD2. The J segment lost 7 bases and the V segment lost 7 bases, leaving 11 bases of the junction unmatched. This CDR3 comprises 16 residues. Per germline, CDR1 LNHDA and CDR2 SQIVND (reference sequence). The CDR3 here is CASTERTSGILNEQFF. For the CDR3, the DNA is TGTGCCAGTACCGAAAGGACTAGCGGGATTTTAAATGAGCAGTTCTTC.

V is TRBV4-3 and J is TRBJ2-1, with D possibly TRBD2 on 6 matching bases. The CDR3 sequence is 13 residues long. Germline V gene sequence: CDR1 LGHNA, CDR2 YSLEER. Trimming took 0 bases from V and 15 from J, leaving 15 bases between them. This CDR3 reads CASSQDRRETTFF. The CDR3 region has the DNA TGCGCCAGCAGCCAAGATCGGAGGGAAACGACGTTCTTC.

A few counts support this clone. The J gene is TRBJ1-1, the V gene TRBV10-3; tentatively, D is TRBD1 (5 bases). Looked up from germline, CDR1 is ENHRY and CDR2 is SYGVKD. This CDR3 has 15 residues. The ends were cut back, 3 bases at V and 0 bases at J, with 11 bases in the middle. The CDR3 sequence: CAISEGVFMNTEAFF. CDR3 nucleotide sequence: TGTGCCATCAGTGAAGGGGTATTTATGAACACTGAAGCTTTCTTT.

The chain joins TRBV4-3 to TRBJ2-1, with D possibly matching TRBD2 (5 bases). Trimming left V 0 bases short and J 6 bases short, with 21 bases between. The germline CDR1 and CDR2 sequences are LGHNA and YSLEER. The CDR3 contains 18 residues. CDR3 in DNA: TGCGCCAGCAGCCAAGATTGGTCCGTCATTAGCGAAGCCAATGAGCAGTTCTTC. Translating it yields CASSQDWSVISEANEQFF.

The rearrangement links TRBV3-1 (or the pseudogene TRBV3-2) to TRBJ2-2; TRBD1 matches at 7 bases. Germline V CDR1 and CDR2: LGHDT, YNNKEL (reference sequence). Germline trimming cut 3 bases from V and 0 bases from J; bases unmatched to any gene: 7. This CDR3 contains 17 residues. The CDR3 region has the DNA TGTGCCAGCAGCCACAACAGGGGTCCCTCGAACACCGGGGAGCTGTTTTTT. Encoded protein: CASSHNRGPSNTGELFF.

V is TRBV5-4 and J is TRBJ2-7; weak D call: TRBD2 (7 bases). The germline CDR1 and CDR2 sequences are SGHNT and YYREEE (reference sequence). Trimming pared 4 bases from V and 5 bases from J, leaving 16 bases between. CDR3 length: 14 amino acids. The CDR3: CASSLSGGAHEQYF. The CDR3 DNA follows: TGTGCCAGCAGCCTAAGTGGGGGGGCCCACGAGCAGTACTTC.

The CDR3 here is CASSLLWRDAGELFF. The DNA of the CDR3 is TGTGCCAGCAGTTTATTGTGGCGGGACGCCGGGGAGCTGTTTTTT. The V gene is TRBV28, the J gene TRBJ2-2; perhaps TRBD2 as D (6 bases). V gave up 1 base and J gave up 6 bases, with 12 bases separating them. Per the germline V gene, CDR1 is MDHEN and CDR2 is SYDVKM. This CDR3 spans 15 amino acids.

This clone came up a few times. The chain is built from TRBV5-1 and TRBJ1-1; D call uncertain. The CDR3 contains 13 residues. Per germline, CDR1 SGHRS and CDR2 YFSETQ. Trimming removed 4 bases from V and 4 bases from J, with 11 bases in between. CDR3 coding DNA: TGCGCCAGCAGCCAGACACTTTCCACTGAAGCTTTCTTT. It yields the protein CASSQTLSTEAFF. The full variable domain, rest sourced from reference TRBV5-1 and TRBJ1-1, is KAGVTQTPRYLIKTRGQQVTLSCSPISGHRSVSWYQQTPGQGLQFLFEYFSETQRNKGNFPGRFSGRQFSNSRSEMNVSTLELGDSALYLCASSQTLSTEAFFGQGTRLTVV.

The chain employs TRBV4-2 and TRBJ1-5; D ambiguous. CDR3 length: 13 residues. V lost 3 bases and J 6 bases, leaving 9 bases between the germline ends. The germline gives CDR1 LGHNA, CDR2 YNFKEQ. CDR3 sequence: CASSQERVQPQHF. The CDR3 nucleotides read TGTGCCAGCAGCCAGGAGAGGGTTCAGCCCCAGCATTTT.

The rearrangement joins TRBV2 to TRBJ2-2; unclear D gene. The V end was cut by 6 bases, the J end by 3 bases, with 14 bases between. The CDR3 contains 15 residues. CDR1 and CDR2 (germline): SNHLY, FYNNEI. CDR3 DNA sequence: TGTGCCAGCAGAGATAGCCCTCGCGACACCGGGGAGCTGTTTTTT. Its translation: CASRDSPRDTGELFF.

J is TRBJ1-2 and V is TRBV5-4, with TRBD1 identical over 10 bases. The ends lost 4 bases at V and 10 bases at J; junction bases unmatched: 4. The CDR3 covers 12 residues. The V gene's germline CDR1 is SGHNT and CDR2 YYREEE (reference sequence). The CDR3 is CASSAGTGDYTF. In nucleotides, the CDR3 is TGTGCCAGCAGCGCCGGGACAGGGGACTACACCTTC.

This clone was observed once. The chain employs TRBV11-2 and TRBJ2-2, with D possibly being TRBD1 (5 bases). CDR1 SGHAT and CDR2 FQNNGV come from the germline V gene. The CDR3 has 13 residues. V lost 5 bases, J lost 7 bases, and 11 bases lay in between. In DNA, the CDR3 is TGTGCCAGCAGCCCAGACAGTTACGGGGAGCTGTTTTTT. It encodes CASSPDSYGELFF.

The V and J genes are TRBV4-1 and TRBJ2-1; TRBD2 aligns across 13 bases. This CDR3 is 19 amino acids long. CDR1 and CDR2 from the germline V gene are MGHRA and YSYEKL. V lost 4 bases, J lost 6 bases, and 15 bases stayed unmatched. This CDR3 reads CASSPSIILLAGGVNEQFF. CDR3 sequence (DNA): TGCGCCAGCAGCCCGAGCATAATTCTACTAGCGGGAGGGGTCAATGAGCAGTTCTTC.

This rearrangement joins TRBV6-5 to TRBJ1-2, with D tentatively TRBD1 (6 bases). The CDR3 is 13 amino acids. V shed 4 bases and J shed 1 base, with 7 bases lying between them. CDR1 and CDR2 (germline): MNHEY, SVGAGI. The CDR3 reads CASSSGVNYGYTF. CDR3 sequence (DNA): TGTGCCAGCAGTTCAGGGGTTAACTATGGCTACACCTTC.

The rearrangement links TRBV6-2 or TRBV6-3 to TRBJ2-7; 11 bases align to TRBD2. Losses at the gene ends were 6 bases for V and 0 bases for J; bases not matched to a gene: 7. CDR1 MNHEY and CDR2 SVGEGT come from the germline V gene. The CDR3 has 16 residues. The CDR3 sequence is CASSVGLAGSSYEQYF. CDR3 coding DNA: TGTGCCAGCAGCGTCGGACTAGCGGGTAGCTCCTACGAGCAGTACTTC.

J is TRBJ2-1 and V is TRBV4-2; D is perhaps TRBD2 (6 bases). CDR1 is LGHNA and CDR2 is YNFKEQ in the germline V gene. V shed 4 bases and J shed 6 bases, with 13 bases lying between them. The CDR3 spans 14 residues. CDR3: CASSPPGTSNEQFF. CDR3 sequence (DNA): TGTGCCAGCAGCCCGCCCGGGACTTCCAATGAGCAGTTCTTC.